These 26 T cell receptor beta chains were sequenced from one sample in a study of blood T cell repertoires in COVID-19. Repertoires were generated with immunoSEQ multiplex PCR, while TCRdb's copy carries only in-frame clones and drops some. The profile shows around 270,000 clones, roughly 90% of them singletons. The source material was peripheral blood. Source of these receptors: a middle-aged man with acute or convalescent COVID-19.

The CDR3 DNA follows: TGTGCTAGTGGTTTTGGTGGCAGGGGCAATGAGCAGTTCTTC. Translated: CASGFGGRGNEQFF. The J gene is TRBJ2-1, the V gene TRBV12-5, with TRBD1 as a possible D gene (6 bases). V was pared by 3 bases and J by 6 bases, with 12 bases between. The CDR3 runs to 14 residues. Germline CDR1 and CDR2: LGHNT and FRNRAP.

This chain links TRBV6-5 with TRBJ2-7, with 8 bases matching TRBD1. Germline CDR1 is MNHEY and CDR2 is SVGAGI. The CDR3 totals 14 residues. The trim removed 6 bases at V and 6 bases at J, leaving 10 bases unmatched. CDR3 DNA sequence: TGTGCCAGCAGACGCGGACAGGGCGGTTTCGAGCAGTACTTC. Translating gives CASRRGQGGFEQYF.

A single count supports this clone. The CDR3 DNA reads TGTGCCAGCAGCGCCTCTAGTCTTCTTACCCACGAGCAGTACTTC. Translated: CASSASSLLTHEQYF. This chain joins TRBV7-6 and TRBJ2-7; no clear D gene. The CDR3 totals 15 residues. V gave up 5 bases and J gave up 5 bases, with 19 bases separating them. Germline lookup yields CDR1 SGHVS and CDR2 FNYEAQ.

The J gene is TRBJ2-3, the V gene TRBV9, with 9 nucleotides matching TRBD1. With 4 bases clipped from V and 6 bases from J, the junction kept 6 bases outside the gene matches. The CDR3 contains 14 residues. The germline gives CDR1 SGDLS, CDR2 YYNGEE. The CDR3 nucleotides are TGTGCCAGCAGCCCTAGGACAGGGGCCGATACGCAGTATTTT. This codes for CASSPRTGADTQYF.

This clone was observed a single time. This chain joins TRBV10-3 and TRBJ2-1, with TRBD2 matching over 8 bases. V shed 3 bases, J shed 9 bases, and the junction held 10 bases outside the gene matches. Germline CDR1 ENHRY, CDR2 SYGVKD. The CDR3 is 15 amino acids. The CDR3 protein is CAISETGTRGGEQFF. In DNA form, the CDR3 reads TGTGCCATCAGTGAAACCGGGACTAGGGGTGGTGAGCAGTTCTTC.

The chain joins TRBV18 to TRBJ1-6, with TRBD1 identical over 8 bases. The CDR3 totals 16 residues. The V segment lost 6 bases and the J segment 10 bases; nucleotides outside the gene matches: 14. Germline CDR1 KGHSH, CDR2 LQKENI. DNA of the CDR3: TGTGCCAGCTCCCACACGATGGGACAGGTCGGGTCACCCCTCCACTTT. Its translation: CASSHTMGQVGSPLHF. The full variable domain, in which reference TRBV18 and TRBJ1-6 provide the parts outside the CDR3, is NAGVMQNPRHLVRRRGQEARLRCSPMKGHSHVYWYRQLPEEGLKFMVYLQKENIIDESGMPKERFSAEFPKEGPSILRIQQVVRGDSAAYFCASSHTMGQVGSPLHFGNGTRLTVT.

This sequence joins TRBV5-1 and TRBJ2-4, with 10 nucleotides matching TRBD1. Germline V CDR1 and CDR2: SGHRS, YFSETQ. This CDR3 is 14 amino acids long. V gave up 3 bases and J gave up 9 bases; unmatched junction bases: 6. The CDR3 DNA reads TGCGCCAGCAGCTCCAGGGACAGGGGCGGCATTCAGTACTTC. Its protein product is CASSSRDRGGIQYF.

By sample share, this clone is medium-sized. The V call is TRBV7-3, the J call TRBJ1-6, with TRBD1 matching over 9 bases. The germline V gene encodes CDR1 SGHTA and CDR2 FQGTGA. The CDR3 runs to 16 residues. V gave up 4 bases and J gave up 10 bases; unmatched junction bases: 11. CDR3 protein: CASSSTGGASLSPLHF. The CDR3 nucleotides are TGTGCCAGCAGCTCCACAGGGGGCGCGAGCTTATCACCCCTCCACTTT.

This clone has a single count. The chain joins TRBV12-3 or TRBV12-4 to TRBJ1-2; maybe TRBD1 (5 bases). The CDR3 has 13 amino acids. Trimming stripped 1 base from V and 10 bases from J, with 13 bases between. The CDR3 loop is CASSLEGIYFYTF. DNA of the CDR3: TGTGCCAGCAGTTTAGAGGGGATCTACTTCTACACCTTC.

The DNA of the CDR3 is TGTGCCAGCAGTGCCTGGAACACCGGGGAGCTGTTTTTT. It specifies CASSAWNTGELFF. The chain recombines TRBV2 with TRBJ2-2; no firm D call. CDR3 length: 13 amino acids. From germline, CDR1 is SNHLY and CDR2 FYNNEI. V dropped 4 bases and J dropped 1 base, with 4 bases sitting between them.

The rearrangement uses TRBV19 and TRBJ2-7; D may be TRBD2 (5 bases). With 5 bases removed from V and 3 bases from J, the gap between germline ends came to 11 bases. Germline CDR1 and CDR2: LNHDA and SQIVND (reference sequence). The CDR3 contains 13 residues. The CDR3 bases are TGTGCCAGTAGTTTGGACTTCTTCTACGAGCAGTACTTC. This sequence encodes CASSLDFFYEQYF.

V and J are TRBV28 and TRBJ1-1, with D maybe TRBD1 (6 bases). This CDR3 region has 12 residues. The germline gives CDR1 MDHEN, CDR2 SYDVKM. V dropped 5 bases and J dropped 4 bases, with 8 bases sitting between them. The CDR3 here is CASSPGVTEAFF. Here the CDR3 DNA reads TGTGCCAGCAGTCCAGGGGTCACTGAAGCTTTCTTT.

The gene calls are TRBV5-4 and TRBJ1-1; 7 bases are a match to TRBD1. From germline, CDR1 is SGHNT and CDR2 YYREEE (reference sequence). The CDR3 covers 16 residues. With 2 bases clipped from V and 3 bases from J, the junction kept 10 bases outside the gene matches. CDR3 DNA sequence: TGTGCCAGCAGCTTCGGACAGGACCTCTACGACACTGAAGCTTTCTTT. It is translated as CASSFGQDLYDTEAFF.

Worth noting for this clone: Distinct nucleotide sequences in the sample also encode this CDR3. V usage is TRBV5-1 and J usage is TRBJ1-5; D gene unclear. CDR3 length: 15 residues. The germline gives CDR1 SGHRS, CDR2 YFSETQ. The ends were cut back, 0 bases at V and 1 base at J, with 8 bases in the middle. In DNA, the CDR3 is TGCGCCAGCAGCTTGGAGGGAGGGAGCAATCAGCCCCAGCATTTT. Amino acid sequence: CASSLEGGSNQPQHF.

V usage is TRBV15 and J usage is TRBJ2-3; a possible D gene is TRBD2 (6 bases). CDR3 length: 13 amino acids. V was shortened by 9 bases and J by 2 bases, with 12 bases between the two germline ends. Germline V lookup: CDR1 LNHNV, CDR2 YYDKDF (reference sequence). CDR3 sequence: CATLAEFTDTQYF. CDR3 nucleotides: TGTGCCACACTAGCCGAGTTCACAGATACGCAGTATTTT.

This clone turned up a few times. The V call is TRBV5-8, the J call TRBJ1-5; D may be TRBD1 (6 bases). The CDR3 contains 15 residues. The germline V and J ends were trimmed by 0 bases and 1 base, with 8 bases remaining between them. The germline V gene encodes CDR1 SGHTS and CDR2 YDEGEE. DNA for the CDR3: TGTGCCAGCAGCTTGGAGGGGGTAAGCAATCAGCCCCAGCATTTT. Translated: CASSLEGVSNQPQHF.

The chain is built from TRBV19 and TRBJ1-2; TRBD1 matches 9 bases. Germline V lookup: CDR1 LNHDA, CDR2 SQIVND (reference sequence). V shed 1 base, J shed 6 bases, and the junction held 3 bases outside the gene matches. The CDR3 loop spans 14 amino acids. The CDR3 is CASSIAGTGHGYTF. CDR3 nucleotides: TGTGCCAGTAGTATAGCCGGGACAGGGCATGGCTACACCTTC.

The V call is TRBV6-1, the J call TRBJ2-7, with D hard to call. The CDR3 length is 11 residues. Trimming took off 2 bases at V and 9 bases at J, with 8 bases between the two ends. Germline loops: CDR1 MNHNS, CDR2 SASEGT. The CDR3 region has the DNA TGTGCCAGCAGTGAATTGATGGCGCAGTACTTC. Protein sequence: CASSELMAQYF.

This chain joins TRBV5-1 and TRBJ2-2; 8 nucleotides match TRBD2. CDR3 size: 18 residues. The V gene's germline CDR1 is SGHRS and CDR2 YFSETQ. Trimming took 4 bases from V and 2 from J; bases not matched to a gene: 13. Here the CDR3 reads CASSPPVPGLDNTGELFF. DNA of the CDR3: TGCGCCAGCAGCCCCCCGGTACCGGGACTAGACAACACCGGGGAGCTGTTTTTT.

The chain has TRBV11-3 and TRBJ1-5; maybe TRBD1 (5 bases). CDR1 is SGHNT, CDR2 YENEEA, per germline. V was pared by 7 bases and J by 7 bases, with 14 bases between. The CDR3 sequence is 13 residues long. In nucleotides, the CDR3 is TGTGCCAGCACCATAAGGGGACTCCAGCCCCAGCATTTT. Translated, it gives CASTIRGLQPQHF.

A few counts support this clone. V gene TRBV5-5 combines with J gene TRBJ2-7; a weak D match, TRBD1 (5 bases). Trimming cost V 1 base and J 3 bases, with 14 bases left between them. Looked up from germline, CDR1 is SGHKS and CDR2 is YYEKEE (reference sequence). The CDR3 sequence is 15 residues long. The CDR3 coding sequence is TGTGCCAGCAGCTTGTTCCAGGGAAGGGTCTACGAGCAGTACTTC. This encodes CASSLFQGRVYEQYF.

V is TRBV4-2 and J is TRBJ1-2; TRBD1 is a possible D gene (6 bases). CDR3 size: 15 residues. CDR1 and CDR2 (germline): LGHNA, YNFKEQ. V was clipped by 0 bases and J by 4 bases, with 12 bases between them. The CDR3 nucleotides are TGTGCCAGCAGCCAAGATTCGACAGGCCTCTATGGCTACACCTTC. Its translation is CASSQDSTGLYGYTF.

The V gene is TRBV14, the J gene TRBJ1-2; D ambiguous. The V and J ends lost 0 bases and 7 bases respectively, with 15 bases between them. The CDR3 runs to 15 residues. Germline V gene sequence: CDR1 SGHDN, CDR2 FVKESK. The CDR3 DNA reads TGTGCCAGCAGCCAAGATTCTACATTGTCAGGTGGCTACACCTTC. Translation gives CASSQDSTLSGGYTF. Full variable domain (missing parts from reference TRBV14 and TRBJ1-2): EAGVTQFPSHSVIEKGQTVTLRCDPISGHDNLYWYRRVMGKEIKFLLHFVKESKQDESGMPNNRFLAERTGGTYSTLKVQPAELEDSGVYFCASSQDSTLSGGYTFGSGTRLTVV.

This chain's CDR3 is CASTGHPNTEAFF. The CDR3 coding sequence is TGTGCCAGCACAGGACACCCGAACACTGAAGCTTTCTTT. This chain connects TRBV13 to TRBJ1-1; D is perhaps TRBD1 (5 bases). V dropped 7 bases and J dropped 1 base, with 10 bases sitting between them. This CDR3 spans 13 amino acids. Germline CDR1 is PRHDT and CDR2 is FYEKMQ (reference sequence).

The chain links TRBV5-1 to TRBJ1-4; D might be TRBD1 (6 bases). V gave up 6 bases and J gave up 8 bases, with 17 bases separating them. The CDR3 contains 14 residues. Germline CDR1 reads SGHRS; CDR2 reads YFSETQ. The CDR3 region is CASKPQGMREKLFF. The CDR3 DNA is TGCGCCAGCAAACCCCAGGGGATGAGGGAAAAACTGTTTTTT. Full variable domain (rest looked up from reference TRBV5-1 and TRBJ1-4): KAGVTQTPRYLIKTRGQQVTLSCSPISGHRSVSWYQQTPGQGLQFLFEYFSETQRNKGNFPGRFSGRQFSNSRSEMNVSTLELGDSALYLCASKPQGMREKLFFGSGTQLSVL.

The V call is TRBV5-1, the J call TRBJ2-7; 7 bases line up with TRBD1. The germline CDR1 and CDR2 sequences are SGHRS and YFSETQ. This CDR3 has 13 residues. With 0 bases clipped from V and 5 bases from J, the junction kept 2 bases outside the gene matches. In nucleotides, the CDR3 is TGCGCCAGCAGCTTGGGCCAGGGGGACGAGCAGTACTTC. Its protein product is CASSLGQGDEQYF.